This T cell receptor (beta chain) was captured in a study of control samples from healthy donors and cancer patients. This clone was observed a single time. Libraries were prepared by immunoSEQ multiplex PCR; TCRdb keeps only in-frame clonotypes and omits some of them. The sample consists of some 90,000 clones, approximately 89% of them appearing once. Sequenced input: blood. The TCR sequence derives from a woman in her twenties or thirties in good health.

CDR3 sequence reads: CASRRPSGRGDTQYF. The CDR3 DNA reads as TGTGCCAGCAGACGCCCTAGCGGGAGAGGAGATACGCAGTATTTT. This chain uses TRBV5-8 with TRBJ2-3, with 10 bases fitting TRBD2. Germline CDR1 and CDR2: SGHTS and YDEGEE. V lost 5 bases and J lost 5; bases outside the gene matches: 8. There are 15 residues in the CDR3.